In this sample, the clone carrying this T cell receptor beta chain turned up many times. The antigen is unknown. Time point reported: persistent/refractory GD, antithyroid drugs over 5 years with positive TRAb. Extracted PBMC RNA gave rise to the TCR library. The collection involved drawing roughly 9 milliliters of peripheral blood into EDTA tubes. The source of the sample is a study of regulatory T cells in long-lasting Graves disease. The authors built TCR beta libraries using iRepertoire HTBI primers and Arm-PCR of CDR3 regions. Each CDR3 protein is one row after TCRdb ran MiXCR on the multiplex PCR reads. The sample contains 360,000 or so distinct CDR3 sequences, about 23% of which appear only once. Study-wide findings and caveats: Compared with new cases, persistent Graves' patients showed reduced TCR diversity. Sample size, which was small, may have reduced accuracy.

CDR1 is SGHRS and CDR2 is YFSETQ in the germline V gene. The CDR3 sequence is 13 residues long. The ends were cut back, 0 bases at V and 7 bases at J, with 11 bases in the middle. The sequences come from peripheral blood mononuclear cells (PBMCs), collected when the disease was refractory, from a patient treated with antithyroid drugs. The chain links TRBV5-1 to TRBJ2-7; D uncertain. This clonotype originated in a woman between 35 and 50 years old with Graves disease. Written as DNA, the CDR3 is TGCGCCAGCAGCTTGGACCTCCTGAGAGAGCAGTACTTC. Encoded protein: CASSLDLLREQYF.